These T cell receptor beta chains were read from a single sample in a study of response to subunit inactivated influenza vaccine. A single record per CDR3 protein comes from TCRdb applying MiXCR to the RT-PCR reads. The table has more than 700,000 distinct CDR3 sequences, approximately 21% seen once. The sequences come from PBMCs from blood, collected around 5 days after vaccination. These receptors originate from a man aged 50 to 59 who received an inactivated influenza vaccine. Each CDR3 is given with its conserved first and last residue. A D gene is named only where the DNA matches it firmly. Some rows have no size entry. The others give once, few or many, or a class for an expanded clone.

TRBD1	.	TRBV3-1	TRBJ1-2	TGTGCCAGCAGCCCAGGAGGGACAGGGAGAAACTATGGCTACACCTTC	CASSPGGTGRNYGYTF
TRBD2	few	TRBV7-2	TRBJ2-3	TGTGCCAGCAGCTTGGTTTCGCGGGGGGACACCCATACGCAGTATTTT	CASSLVSRGDTHTQYF
.	few	TRBV12-3/TRBV12-4	TRBJ2-3	TGTGCCAGCAGTTTAGAAAGTTCGGCAGGGCCAAGTGAGGATACGCAGTATTTT	CASSLESSAGPSEDTQYF
.	.	TRBV20-1	TRBJ2-7	TGCAGTACAGGGTCCCACTCCTACGAGCAGTACTTC	CSTGSHSYEQYF
TRBD1	.	TRBV7-9	TRBJ2-1	TGTGCCAGCAGCCGATCCTGGACAGGACGGGGCAATGAGCAGTTCTTC	CASSRSWTGRGNEQFF
TRBD2	.	TRBV20-1	TRBJ2-1	TGCAGTGCTAGAGGGCTAGCGGGAGGCTCGGAGGAGGGGCAGTTCTTC	CSARGLAGGSEEGQFF
TRBD2	.	TRBV3-1	TRBJ2-7	TGTGCCAGCAGCCAAGAACGGCTAGCGGGAGGTAACGAGCAGTACTTC	CASSQERLAGGNEQYF
.	.	TRBV4-2	TRBJ1-1	TGTGCCAGCAGCCCCGCGGGACGGCAGAACACTGAAGCTTTCTTT	CASSPAGRQNTEAFF
.	few	TRBV7-9	TRBJ2-5	TGTGCCAGCAGCTCCGAAGGTTGGAAAGAGACCCAGTACTTC	CASSSEGWKETQYF
.	.	TRBV20-1	TRBJ2-3	TGCAGCGCCTGGGACAGCACAGATACGCAGTATTTT	CSAWDSTDTQYF
.	few	TRBV20-1	TRBJ1-1	TGCAGTGCTAGAGATATTACGAGGAACACTGAAGCTTTCTTT	CSARDITRNTEAFF
.	.	TRBV6-6	TRBJ2-5	TGTGCCAGCAGTCGGGCCTCCCGGGAGACCCAGTACTTC	CASSRASRETQYF
.	few	TRBV29-1	TRBJ1-1	TGCAGCGTTGGGGGCGCCGGGGCTGAAGCTTTCTTT	CSVGGAGAEAFF
TRBD2	many	TRBV7-2	TRBJ2-5	TGTGCCAGCAGCTTAGCGAGCGGGGGAAAAGAGACCCAGTACTTC	CASSLASGGKETQYF
TRBD2	.	TRBV5-4	TRBJ2-3	TGTGCCAGCAGCTTGGAGGGGACTAGGAACACAGATACGCAGTATTTT	CASSLEGTRNTDTQYF
.	.	TRBV27	TRBJ1-6	TGTGCCAGCAGTTTAGAGGACGGTTCACCCCTCCACTTT	CASSLEDGSPLHF
TRBD1	few	TRBV6-2/TRBV6-3	TRBJ2-7	TGTGCCAGCGGGACAGTGGTCTACGAGCAGTACTTC	CASGTVVYEQYF
.	few	TRBV7-2	TRBJ2-1	TGTGCCAGCAGCTTAGTGGGGACTCCCGGCTCCTACAATGAGCAGTTCTTC	CASSLVGTPGSYNEQFF
TRBD2	.	TRBV12-3/TRBV12-4	TRBJ2-7	TGTGCCAGCAGTTGGGCGGGAGGGCCTAACGAGCAGTACTTC	CASSWAGGPNEQYF
.	few	TRBV14	TRBJ2-2	TGTGCCAGCAGCCAAGATTTGTCAGCCACCGGGGAGCTGTTTTTT	CASSQDLSATGELFF
.	few	TRBV15	TRBJ1-2	TGTGCCACCAGCAGAGGTGAGAATGGACCCTTCGGAGGCTACACCTTC	CATSRGENGPFGGYTF
.	.	TRBV12-3/TRBV12-4	TRBJ1-1	TGTGCCAGCAGTGCCTCGAACAGCTTGAACACTGAAGCTTTCTTT	CASSASNSLNTEAFF
.	many	TRBV6-2/TRBV6-3	TRBJ1-2	TGTGCCAGCAGCGGGGGAGGAATCTATGGCTACACCTTC	CASSGGGIYGYTF
TRBD1	.	TRBV29-1	TRBJ1-2	TGCAGCGTTGATGCGCAGGGGGCGGCATATGGCTACACCTTC	CSVDAQGAAYGYTF
TRBD2	.	TRBV11-3	TRBJ2-1	TGTGCCAGCAGCCCAACCGGGAGGAGCTCCTACAATGAGCAGTTCTTC	CASSPTGRSSYNEQFF
.	few	TRBV5-1	TRBJ2-5	TGCGCCAGCAGCTTGGGTGGCTATGGGGAGACCCAGTACTTC	CASSLGGYGETQYF
.	.	TRBV7-8	TRBJ2-7	TGTGCCAGCAGCATCCCGGGACGCAGCGAATCCGAGCAGTACTTC	CASSIPGRSESEQYF
TRBD1	few	TRBV5-1	TRBJ2-4	TGCGCCAGCAGCCTGACAGGGATAGCCAAAAACATTCAGTACTTC	CASSLTGIAKNIQYF
.	many	TRBV12-3/TRBV12-4	TRBJ2-5	TGTGCCAGCAGGGTCGCTAGCCGGGGGGAGACCCAGTACTTC	CASRVASRGETQYF
.	.	TRBV4-2	TRBJ2-3	TGTGCCAGCAGCCAACCGTCCCCAAGGGGCAGGAGCACAGATACGCAGTATTTT	CASSQPSPRGRSTDTQYF
TRBD1	.	TRBV20-1	TRBJ1-4	TGCAGTGCGGACGTCGGGACAGCTAATGAAAAACTGTTTTTT	CSADVGTANEKLFF
.	.	TRBV28	TRBJ2-7	TGTGCCAGCAGTTTGGAGTTTGGCGCCTACGAGCAGTACTTC	CASSLEFGAYEQYF
TRBD1	many	TRBV12-3/TRBV12-4	TRBJ2-5	TGTGCCAGCAGTCCCGGACAGGGAGAGACCCAGTACTTC	CASSPGQGETQYF
TRBD2	.	TRBV28	TRBJ2-3	TGTGCCAGCAGTATAGCGGGAGAAGTTGCGGGCCGAGAGGATACGCAGTATTTT	CASSIAGEVAGREDTQYF
TRBD1	few	TRBV5-5	TRBJ1-1	TGTGCCAGCAGCCCGGGACAGGGCATAGGGAACACTGAAGCTTTCTTT	CASSPGQGIGNTEAFF
.	.	TRBV4-1	TRBJ1-1	TGCGCCAGCAGAAAAGGGGATAACACTGAAGCTTTCTTT	CASRKGDNTEAFF
TRBD2	few	TRBV20-1	TRBJ2-5	TGCAGTGCTAGAAACAGCCGGACTAGCGGGAGGGCGCTAGAGACCCAGTACTTC	CSARNSRTSGRALETQYF
.	.	TRBV7-2	TRBJ1-1	TGTGCCAGCAGCGAACTGCGACAGCTGAACACTGAAGCTTTCTTT	CASSELRQLNTEAFF
.	few	TRBV10-1	TRBJ1-1	TGCGCCAGCAGTGAGACCGGGGACGGACTGAACACTGAAGCTTTCTTT	CASSETGDGLNTEAFF
TRBD1	.	TRBV7-2	TRBJ2-3	TGTGCCAGCAGCTCCCGCGGACAGGGGGCCACAGATACGCAGTATTTT	CASSSRGQGATDTQYF
.	.	TRBV7-2	TRBJ1-1	TGTGCCAGCAGTCCTGACCGGAGGGCAGCTTTCTTT	CASSPDRRAAFF
TRBD2	.	TRBV5-1	TRBJ2-3	TGCGCCAGCAGCTCGGGACTAGCGGGAATAGATACGCAGTATTTT	CASSSGLAGIDTQYF
TRBD2	.	TRBV12-3/TRBV12-4	TRBJ2-1	TGTGCCAGCGCACTAGCGGGGGGGTACAATGAGCAGTTCTTC	CASALAGGYNEQFF